Listed here is a single T cell receptor beta chain. Trimming took off 5 bases at V and 1 base at J, with 11 bases between the two ends. The germline V gene has CDR1 SQVTM and CDR2 ANQGSEA. The CDR3 contains 13 residues. Sequencing was performed with immunoSEQ multiplex PCR; in TCRdb, only in-frame clones are kept and a portion is missing. The sample lists about 100,000 clones, approximately 92% occurring once. The data derive from a study of T cell responses to AZD1222 COVID-19 vaccine. Sequences were derived from peripheral blood, sampled on day 0 of AZD1222 vaccination. The chain links TRBV29-1 to TRBJ1-1; D gene unclear. The source is an adult in good health. The CDR3 sequence: CSVIRVANTEAFF. In DNA form, the CDR3 reads TGCAGCGTTATACGAGTAGCGAACACTGAAGCTTTCTTT.